A selection of T cell receptor beta chains follows, all from one sample in a study of blood T cell repertoires in COVID-19. Method: immunoSEQ multiplex PCR; TCRdb's copy keeps in-frame clones and lacks some. The table shows 150,000 to 200,000 clones, with 87% occurring only once. The sequenced material came from peripheral blood. The receptor set was obtained from a woman aged 70-85 years with COVID-19, enrolled during active disease. The CDR3 runs from the conserved cysteine through the conserved F or W. A D gene is named only where the DNA matches it firmly. Clone size is given for some rows only: seen once, a few or many times, or a class if the clone is expanded.

J: TRBJ1-2
size: NA
V: TRBV7-9
D: TRBD1
DNA: TGTGCCAGCAGCTCTACGGGACAGGGGTTGGGCTACACCTTC
CDR3: CASSSTGQGLGYTF

J: TRBJ1-2
size: once
V: TRBV7-9
D: NA
DNA: TGTGCCAGCAGCAGGAGCGACGCTAACTATGGCTACACCTTC
CDR3: CASSRSDANYGYTF

J: TRBJ2-7
size: NA
V: TRBV3-1/TRBV3-2
D: TRBD2
DNA: TGTGCCAGCAGCCAGGGTGGACTAGAGGCGGGAGGGTACGAGCAGTACTTC
CDR3: CASSQGGLEAGGYEQYF

J: TRBJ2-1
size: NA
V: TRBV18
D: TRBD2
DNA: TGTGCCAGCTCACCCAATGGACTAGCGGGAGCCAATGAGCAGTTCTTC
CDR3: CASSPNGLAGANEQFF

J: TRBJ1-5
size: NA
V: TRBV29-1
D: NA
DNA: TGCAGCGTTGAAATAACCAGAGGGCAGCCCCAGCATTTT
CDR3: CSVEITRGQPQHF

J: TRBJ2-5
size: once
V: TRBV3-1/TRBV3-2
D: TRBD2
DNA: TGTGCCAGCAGCCAAGGAGTCAGTACGGCGGGAGGGCCTAGTAGGGAGACCCAGTACTTC
CDR3: CASSQGVSTAGGPSRETQYF

J: TRBJ1-1
size: once
V: TRBV9
D: NA
DNA: TGTGCCAGCAGCCCCCGGACAGCCAACACTGAAGCTTTCTTT
CDR3: CASSPRTANTEAFF

J: TRBJ2-1
size: NA
V: TRBV24-1
D: TRBD2
DNA: TGTGCCACCAGTGACCTCGGACTAGCGAAAAAAACCTACAATGAGCAGTTCTTC
CDR3: CATSDLGLAKKTYNEQFF

J: TRBJ1-5
size: NA
V: TRBV6-5
D: NA
DNA: TGTGCCAGCAAGTTGGAGCGTTATAGCAATCAGCCCCAGCATTTT
CDR3: CASKLERYSNQPQHF

J: TRBJ2-7
size: NA
V: TRBV19
D: TRBD2
DNA: TGTGCCAGTATCCGTCGGCGGGAGGCTAGCTCCTACGAGCAGTACTTC
CDR3: CASIRRREASSYEQYF

J: TRBJ2-1
size: once
V: TRBV29-1
D: NA
DNA: TGCAGCGTTGCAACCGGTCCCTCCTACAATGAGCAGTTCTTC
CDR3: CSVATGPSYNEQFF

J: TRBJ1-1
size: NA
V: TRBV7-3
D: NA
DNA: TGTGCCAGCAGCTTAACTAGTCTGAACACTGAAGCTTTCTTT
CDR3: CASSLTSLNTEAFF

J: TRBJ1-2
size: NA
V: TRBV19
D: NA
DNA: TGTGCCAGTACTCTAACAATGATCGGGGTCGCCTATGGCTACACCTTC
CDR3: CASTLTMIGVAYGYTF

J: TRBJ1-5
size: once
V: TRBV6-5
D: TRBD1
DNA: TGTGCCAGCAGCCGCGATTCAGGGGGGCCCCAGCATTTT
CDR3: CASSRDSGGPQHF

J: TRBJ2-3
size: few
V: TRBV9
D: TRBD1
DNA: TGTGCCAGCAGCGTAGTCTCGACAGGGGGTGTGCAGTATTTT
CDR3: CASSVVSTGGVQYF

J: TRBJ1-1
size: NA
V: TRBV10-3
D: TRBD1
DNA: TGTGCCATCACTGCTCAGGGGGACACTGAAGCTTTCTTT
CDR3: CAITAQGDTEAFF

J: TRBJ2-1
size: once
V: TRBV24-1
D: TRBD1
DNA: TGTGCCACCAGGGGGACAGATAGATACAATGAGCAGTTCTTC
CDR3: CATRGTDRYNEQFF

J: TRBJ2-1
size: NA
V: TRBV27
D: NA
DNA: TGTGCCAGCAGTTTAGGGGGGAGCTACAATGAGCAGTTCTTC
CDR3: CASSLGGSYNEQFF

J: TRBJ1-1
size: once
V: TRBV6-2/TRBV6-3
D: NA
DNA: TGTGCCAGCAGCAACTCTATATCGTCCCTTGCGACTGAAGCTTTCTTT
CDR3: CASSNSISSLATEAFF

J: TRBJ1-2
size: NA
V: TRBV5-6
D: NA
DNA: TGTGCCAGCAGCCCAGGGCCCTTCAATGGGGGCTACACCTTC
CDR3: CASSPGPFNGGYTF

J: TRBJ1-1
size: NA
V: TRBV3-1/TRBV3-2
D: NA
DNA: TGTGCCAGCAGCCACTTGACAGATGAAGCTTTCTTT
CDR3: CASSHLTDEAFF

J: TRBJ2-3
size: few
V: TRBV4-1
D: NA
DNA: TGCGCCAGCAGCCAAGTGGTAGCGACAGATACGCAGTATTTT
CDR3: CASSQVVATDTQYF

J: TRBJ2-1
size: few
V: TRBV27
D: NA
DNA: TGTGCCAGCAGTTTCAGTTTAAGAGGCTACAATGAGCAGTTCTTC
CDR3: CASSFSLRGYNEQFF

J: TRBJ2-2
size: few
V: TRBV11-3
D: NA
DNA: TGTGCCAGCAGCTTAGGCGTCGGTCGAGGATTGGAGGCCGGGGAGCTGTTTTTT
CDR3: CASSLGVGRGLEAGELFF

J: TRBJ2-5
size: NA
V: TRBV7-9
D: NA
DNA: TGTGCCAGCAGCCCAAGCGGCCAAGAGACCCAGTACTTC
CDR3: CASSPSGQETQYF

J: TRBJ1-3
size: NA
V: TRBV3-1/TRBV3-2
D: TRBD1
DNA: TGTGCCAGCAGCCACTACACAGGGGGCGGAAACACCATATATTTT
CDR3: CASSHYTGGGNTIYF

J: TRBJ1-5
size: NA
V: TRBV2
D: NA
DNA: TGTGCCAGCAGCCCCCAGGGTGGAAGCAATCAGCCCCAGCATTTT
CDR3: CASSPQGGSNQPQHF

J: TRBJ1-5
size: NA
V: TRBV19
D: NA
DNA: TGTGCCAGTAGTATATTCCGGGGGAGCAATCAGCCCCAGCATTTT
CDR3: CASSIFRGSNQPQHF

J: TRBJ2-7
size: NA
V: TRBV4-1
D: TRBD2
DNA: TGCGCCAGCAGCCAAGATGAAACTAGCGGGAGCTCCTACGAGCAGTACTTC
CDR3: CASSQDETSGSSYEQYF

J: TRBJ2-5
size: once
V: TRBV6-6
D: TRBD2
DNA: TGTGCCAGCAGTTACTCAGGACTAGCGGGTGAGACCCAGTACTTC
CDR3: CASSYSGLAGETQYF

J: TRBJ2-7
size: NA
V: TRBV19
D: NA
DNA: TGTGCCAGTACCCAAATCCGGGACTCCGCCCCAGGGCAGTACTTC
CDR3: CASTQIRDSAPGQYF

J: TRBJ2-7
size: NA
V: TRBV28
D: NA
DNA: TGTGCCAGCCGCCCCGGACGGGATTCCTACGAGCAGTACTTC
CDR3: CASRPGRDSYEQYF

J: TRBJ2-5
size: NA
V: TRBV5-5
D: TRBD2
DNA: TGTGCCAGCAGCTTCGCCGGGACTAGCGGAGAGACCCAGTACTTC
CDR3: CASSFAGTSGETQYF

J: TRBJ1-1
size: once
V: TRBV18
D: NA
DNA: TGTGCCAGCTCACCTCCTGGGGGACGGGAGACTGAAGCTTTCTTT
CDR3: CASSPPGGRETEAFF

J: TRBJ1-5
size: NA
V: TRBV28
D: TRBD1
DNA: TGTGCCAGCGGCGGACAGGGGCCTCAGCCCCAGCATTTT
CDR3: CASGGQGPQPQHF

J: TRBJ2-2
size: NA
V: TRBV7-9
D: TRBD1
DNA: TGTGCCAGCAGCCTATCACTACAGGGGCCCGGGGAGCTGTTTTTT
CDR3: CASSLSLQGPGELFF

J: TRBJ1-2
size: few
V: TRBV11-2
D: NA
DNA: TGTGCCAGCAGCTTAGAAGGAGCGGGCTATGGCTACACCTTC
CDR3: CASSLEGAGYGYTF

J: TRBJ1-3
size: NA
V: TRBV5-1
D: NA
DNA: TGCGCCAGCAGCTTGGGCAGGGTGTCTGGAAACACCATATATTTT
CDR3: CASSLGRVSGNTIYF

J: TRBJ1-4
size: NA
V: TRBV30
D: NA
DNA: TGTGCCTGGAGTGTACTCCCAGCTAGTACTAATGAAAAACTGTTTTTT
CDR3: CAWSVLPASTNEKLFF

J: TRBJ1-3
size: NA
V: TRBV14
D: TRBD1
DNA: TGTGCCAGCAGCCAAAGTTCTGGAGGGGGCGGAAACACCATATATTTT
CDR3: CASSQSSGGGGNTIYF

J: TRBJ2-7
size: NA
V: TRBV6-5
D: TRBD1
DNA: TGTGCCAGCAAAAACAGGGGGCTGACCTACGAGCAGTACTTC
CDR3: CASKNRGLTYEQYF

J: TRBJ2-1
size: NA
V: TRBV29-1
D: TRBD1
DNA: TGCAGCGTAGACGGACAGGGGGCTTTAGATGAGCAGTTCTTC
CDR3: CSVDGQGALDEQFF

J: TRBJ1-1
size: NA
V: TRBV30
D: NA
DNA: TGTGCCTGGAGCACAGGGCTAGGTTCTGAAGCTTTCTTT
CDR3: CAWSTGLGSEAFF

J: TRBJ2-3
size: once
V: TRBV6-5
D: TRBD2
DNA: TGTGCCAGCAGCAAACTAGCGGGGGTCACAGATACGCAGTATTTT
CDR3: CASSKLAGVTDTQYF

J: TRBJ2-7
size: NA
V: TRBV30
D: TRBD1
DNA: TGTGCCTGGAGGCGGACGGGACAGGGAAGTTACGAGCAGTACTTC
CDR3: CAWRRTGQGSYEQYF

J: TRBJ2-1
size: NA
V: TRBV4-1
D: TRBD2
DNA: TGCGCCAGCAGCCAACTTCGGCTAGCGGGAAATGAGCAGTTCTTC
CDR3: CASSQLRLAGNEQFF

J: TRBJ2-7
size: NA
V: TRBV4-1
D: TRBD2
DNA: TGCGCCAGCAGCCCTATCACTAGCGGTGTCCCCGAGCAGTACTTC
CDR3: CASSPITSGVPEQYF

J: TRBJ2-2
size: NA
V: TRBV7-9
D: TRBD1
DNA: TGTGCCAGCAGAACCGGGACAGGGCTTGTCGGGGAGCTGTTTTTT
CDR3: CASRTGTGLVGELFF

J: TRBJ1-6
size: NA
V: TRBV12-3/TRBV12-4
D: TRBD1
DNA: TGTGCCAGCAGTTTAAATCAGGGGGCACCCCTCCACTTT
CDR3: CASSLNQGAPLHF

J: TRBJ1-1
size: NA
V: TRBV5-1
D: NA
DNA: TGCGCCAGCAGCTGGGGGGCTGAAGCTTTCTTT
CDR3: CASSWGAEAFF

J: TRBJ1-2
size: NA
V: TRBV4-1
D: NA
DNA: TGCGCCAGCAGCCAAGATAGGGTTGAGGGTCACTATGGCTACACCTTC
CDR3: CASSQDRVEGHYGYTF

J: TRBJ1-5
size: NA
V: TRBV7-2
D: NA
DNA: TGTGCCAGCAGCGATAGGGGATCAGGTCAGCCCCAGCATTTT
CDR3: CASSDRGSGQPQHF

J: TRBJ2-3
size: NA
V: TRBV4-2
D: TRBD2
DNA: TGTGCCAGCAGCCAACTTGGACTAGCGGGAGGGCCTACAGATACGCAGTATTTT
CDR3: CASSQLGLAGGPTDTQYF

J: TRBJ1-5
size: NA
V: TRBV28
D: NA
DNA: TGTGCCAGCAGTTTGCGGGGAGTCGGGCGGCCCCAGCATTTT
CDR3: CASSLRGVGRPQHF

J: TRBJ1-5
size: NA
V: TRBV19
D: TRBD1
DNA: TGTGCCAGTAGTACCTTCGGACAGGGGGCGAGCAATCAGCCCCAGCATTTT
CDR3: CASSTFGQGASNQPQHF